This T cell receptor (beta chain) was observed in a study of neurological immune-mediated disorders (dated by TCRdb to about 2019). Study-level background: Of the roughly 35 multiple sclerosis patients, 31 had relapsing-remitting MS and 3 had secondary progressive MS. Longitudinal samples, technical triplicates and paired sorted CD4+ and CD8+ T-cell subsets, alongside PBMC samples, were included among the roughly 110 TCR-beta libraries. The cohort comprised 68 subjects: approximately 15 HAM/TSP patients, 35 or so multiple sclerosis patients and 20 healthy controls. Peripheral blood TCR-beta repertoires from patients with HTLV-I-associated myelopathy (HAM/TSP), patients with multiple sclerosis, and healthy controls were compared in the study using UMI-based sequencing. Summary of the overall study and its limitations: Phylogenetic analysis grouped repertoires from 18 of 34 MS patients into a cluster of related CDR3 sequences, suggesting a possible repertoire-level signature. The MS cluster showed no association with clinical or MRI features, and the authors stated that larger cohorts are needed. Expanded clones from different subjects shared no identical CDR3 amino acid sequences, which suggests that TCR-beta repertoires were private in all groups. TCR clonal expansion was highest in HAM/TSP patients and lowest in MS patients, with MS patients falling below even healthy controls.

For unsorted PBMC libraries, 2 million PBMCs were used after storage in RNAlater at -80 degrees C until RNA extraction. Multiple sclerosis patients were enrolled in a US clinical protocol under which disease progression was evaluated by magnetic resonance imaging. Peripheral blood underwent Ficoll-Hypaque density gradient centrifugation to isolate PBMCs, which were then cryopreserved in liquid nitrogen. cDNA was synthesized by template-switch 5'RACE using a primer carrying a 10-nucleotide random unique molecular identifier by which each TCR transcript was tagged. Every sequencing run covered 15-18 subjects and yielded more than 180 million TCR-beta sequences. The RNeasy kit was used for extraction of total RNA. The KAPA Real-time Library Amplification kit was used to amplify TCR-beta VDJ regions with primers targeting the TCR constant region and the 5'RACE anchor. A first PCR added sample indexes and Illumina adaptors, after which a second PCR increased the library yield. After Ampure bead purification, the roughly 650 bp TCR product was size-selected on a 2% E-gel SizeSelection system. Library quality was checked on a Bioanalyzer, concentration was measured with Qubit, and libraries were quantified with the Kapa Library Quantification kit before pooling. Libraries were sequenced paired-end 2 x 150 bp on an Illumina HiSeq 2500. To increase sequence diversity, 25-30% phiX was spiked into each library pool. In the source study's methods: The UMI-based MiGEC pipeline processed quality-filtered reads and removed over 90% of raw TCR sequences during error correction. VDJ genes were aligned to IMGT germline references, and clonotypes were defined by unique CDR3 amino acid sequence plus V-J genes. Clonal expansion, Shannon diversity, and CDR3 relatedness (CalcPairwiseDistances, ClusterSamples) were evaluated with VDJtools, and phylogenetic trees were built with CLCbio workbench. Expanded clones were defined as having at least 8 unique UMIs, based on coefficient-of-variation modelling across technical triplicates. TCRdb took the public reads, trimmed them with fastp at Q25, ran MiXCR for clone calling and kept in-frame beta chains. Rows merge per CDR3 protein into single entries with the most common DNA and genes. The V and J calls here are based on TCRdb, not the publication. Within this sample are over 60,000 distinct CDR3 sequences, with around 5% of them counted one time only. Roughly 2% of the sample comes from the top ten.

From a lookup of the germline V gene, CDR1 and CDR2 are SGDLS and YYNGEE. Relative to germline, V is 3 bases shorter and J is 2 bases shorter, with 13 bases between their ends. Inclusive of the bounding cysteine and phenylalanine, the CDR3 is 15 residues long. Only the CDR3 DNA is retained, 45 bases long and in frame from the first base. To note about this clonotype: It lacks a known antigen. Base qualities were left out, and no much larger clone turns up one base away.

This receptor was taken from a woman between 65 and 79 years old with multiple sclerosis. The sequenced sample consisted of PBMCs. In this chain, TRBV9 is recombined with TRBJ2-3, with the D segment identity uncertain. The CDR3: CASSASLPPTDTQYF. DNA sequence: TGTGCCAGCAGCGCTTCGTTACCCCCCACAGATACGCAGTATTTT.